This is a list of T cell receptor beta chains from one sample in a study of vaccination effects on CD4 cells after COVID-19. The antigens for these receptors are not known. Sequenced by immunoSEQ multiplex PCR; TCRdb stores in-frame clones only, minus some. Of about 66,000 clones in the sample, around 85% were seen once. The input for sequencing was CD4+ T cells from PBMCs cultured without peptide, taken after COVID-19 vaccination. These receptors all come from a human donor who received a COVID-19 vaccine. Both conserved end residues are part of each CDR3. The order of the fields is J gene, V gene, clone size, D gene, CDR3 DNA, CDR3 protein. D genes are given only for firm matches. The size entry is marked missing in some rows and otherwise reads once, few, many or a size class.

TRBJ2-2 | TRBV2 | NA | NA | TGTGCCAGCAAGGCGGCGAGCGGGTACACCGGGGAGCTGTTTTTT | CASKAASGYTGELFF
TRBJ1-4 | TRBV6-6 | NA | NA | TGTGCCAGCAAAGTAGGGAGTGAAAAACTGTTTTTT | CASKVGSEKLFF
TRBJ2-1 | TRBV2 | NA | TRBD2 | TGTGCCAGCAAGGTCGGGGGGAGCTCCTACAATGAGCAGTTCTTC | CASKVGGSSYNEQFF
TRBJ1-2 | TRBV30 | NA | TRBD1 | TGTGCCTGGAGCGGACAGGCGGAAGCTAACTATGGCTACACCTTC | CAWSGQAEANYGYTF
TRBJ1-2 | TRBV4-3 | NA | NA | TGCGCCAGCAGCCAAGAAGGGGCCGCCGTTGGCTACACCTTC | CASSQEGAAVGYTF
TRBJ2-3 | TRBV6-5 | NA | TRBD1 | TGTGCCAGCATGCGGACAGGGCCGGTAGATACGCAGTATTTT | CASMRTGPVDTQYF
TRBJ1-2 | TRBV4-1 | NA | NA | TGCGCCAGCAGCCAAGTTCCAGGGGCCAACTATGGCTACACCTTC | CASSQVPGANYGYTF
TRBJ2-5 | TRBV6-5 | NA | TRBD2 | TGTGCCAGCAGTTCCGGGACTAGCGCAGGAGAGACCCAGTACTTC | CASSSGTSAGETQYF
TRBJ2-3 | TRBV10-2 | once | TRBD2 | TGCGCCAGCATGCCGGGGGGGGGCGCAGATACGCAGTATTTT | CASMPGGGADTQYF
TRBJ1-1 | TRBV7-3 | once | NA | TGTGCCAGCAGCTTTGGAGGGGGGGGGAACACTGAAGCTTTCTTT | CASSFGGGGNTEAFF
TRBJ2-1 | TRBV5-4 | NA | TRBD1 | TGTGCCAGCAGCACCACAGGGGTTGGTGAGCAGTTCTTC | CASSTTGVGEQFF
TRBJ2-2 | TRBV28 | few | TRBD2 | TGTGCCAGCAGTTCGACGGGACTAGCGGGGGGGATTTACACCGGGGAGCTGTTTTTT | CASSSTGLAGGIYTGELFF
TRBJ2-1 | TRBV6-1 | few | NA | TGTGCCAGCAGTGAACGTCCGAATGAGCAGTTCTTC | CASSERPNEQFF
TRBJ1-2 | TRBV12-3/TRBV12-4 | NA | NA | TGTGCCAGCAGTTCGGGGGGTAACTATGGCTACACCTTC | CASSSGGNYGYTF
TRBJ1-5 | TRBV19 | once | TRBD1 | TGTGCCAGCACAACTCAGGGGGACCAGCCCCAGCATTTT | CASTTQGDQPQHF
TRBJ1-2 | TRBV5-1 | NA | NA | TGCGCCAGCAGCTTGGATCCGGGGGGTTTCCGTGGCTACACCTTC | CASSLDPGGFRGYTF
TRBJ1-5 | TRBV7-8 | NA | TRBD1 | TGTGCCAGCAGCTCCTTAGGGGGGACAGGGGGCAATCAGCCCCAGCATTTT | CASSSLGGTGGNQPQHF
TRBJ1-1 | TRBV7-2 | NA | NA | TGTGCCAGCAGCTTAGGGGGGCGATATGGGGACACTGAAGCTTTCTTT | CASSLGGRYGDTEAFF
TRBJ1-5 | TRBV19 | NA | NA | TGTGCCAGTAGTCAGGGCCCCAGGACCCAGCATTTT | CASSQGPRTQHF
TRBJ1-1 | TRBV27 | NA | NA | TGTGCCAGCTCCAAGGGAATCGGGAACACTGAAGCTTTCTTT | CASSKGIGNTEAFF
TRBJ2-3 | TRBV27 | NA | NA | TGTGCCAGCAGGGGGTACCTAGCGTACACAGATACGCAGTATTTT | CASRGYLAYTDTQYF
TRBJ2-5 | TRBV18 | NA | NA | TGTGCCAGCTCACCACTCCCCGGCAGAGGAGGGGAAGAGACCCAGTACTTC | CASSPLPGRGGEETQYF
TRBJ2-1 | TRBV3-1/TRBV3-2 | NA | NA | TGTGCCAGCAGCCAAGATCGCATTGGGACCCCCCGGGAACAGTTCTTC | CASSQDRIGTPREQFF
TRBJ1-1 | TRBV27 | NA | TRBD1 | TGTGCCAGCTCCGGGACAGTCGGTTTTACTGAAGCTTTCTTT | CASSGTVGFTEAFF
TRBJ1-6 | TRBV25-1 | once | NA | TGTGCCAGCAGCGTCGGCGGGGGGGCGAGGTCACCCCTCCACTTT | CASSVGGGARSPLHF
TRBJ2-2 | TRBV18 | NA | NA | TGTGCCAGCTCACCACAAGAGGGGCCTAACACCGGGGAGCTGTTTTTT | CASSPQEGPNTGELFF
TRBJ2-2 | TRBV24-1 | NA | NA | TGTGCCACCAGTGATAATCGCCTAACTACCGGGGAGCTGTTTTTT | CATSDNRLTTGELFF
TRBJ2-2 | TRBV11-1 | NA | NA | TGTGCCAGCAAGGAAACTGGGGCCGGGGAGCTGTTTTTT | CASKETGAGELFF
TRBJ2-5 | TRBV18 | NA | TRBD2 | TGTGCCAGCTCACCACTCCCGGGACTAGCGGGGGGCAGCCAAGAGACCCAGTACTTC | CASSPLPGLAGGSQETQYF
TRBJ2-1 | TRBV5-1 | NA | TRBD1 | TGCGCCAGCAGCTTTTCCACAGGGGGCAATGAGCAGTTCTTC | CASSFSTGGNEQFF
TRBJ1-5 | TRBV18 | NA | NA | TGTGCCAGCTCACCACGGGCGGGAGGGAGCAATCAGCCCCAGCATTTT | CASSPRAGGSNQPQHF
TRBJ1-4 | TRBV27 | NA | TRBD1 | TGTGCCAGCACTCGGCGGCCCTTCACAGGGGGCATAGGTGAAAAACTGTTTTTT | CASTRRPFTGGIGEKLFF
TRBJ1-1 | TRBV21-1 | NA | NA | TGTGCCAGCAGCCCCCCCGGGACAGGGAACACTGAAGCTTTCTTT | CASSPPGTGNTEAFF
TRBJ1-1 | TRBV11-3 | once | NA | TGTGCCAGCAACCGACCTCACTGGAGCGACACATTGAACACTGAAGCTTTCTTT | CASNRPHWSDTLNTEAFF
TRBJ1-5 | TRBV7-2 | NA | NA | TGTGCCAGCAGCAAGGGAACGGCTAATCAGCCCCAGCATTTT | CASSKGTANQPQHF
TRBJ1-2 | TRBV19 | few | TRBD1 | TGTGCCAGTAGTCCCGGGGACAGGGGCGATTATGGCTACACCTTC | CASSPGDRGDYGYTF
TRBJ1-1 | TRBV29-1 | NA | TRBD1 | TGCAGCGTACAGGGGGGAACTGAAGCTTTCTTT | CSVQGGTEAFF
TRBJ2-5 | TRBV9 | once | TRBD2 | TGTGCCAGCAGCGTAGTTGGGACTAGCGGGGGGGGACTGGAGACCCAGTACTTC | CASSVVGTSGGGLETQYF
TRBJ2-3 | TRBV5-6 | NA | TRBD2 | TGTGCCAGCAGCTGGGGACTAGCGGGGGGTGGAACGCAGTATTTT | CASSWGLAGGGTQYF
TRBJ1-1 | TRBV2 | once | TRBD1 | TGTGCCAGCAGTGGGTTGGACAGGATGAACACTGAAGCTTTCTTT | CASSGLDRMNTEAFF
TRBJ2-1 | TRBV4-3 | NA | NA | TGCGCCAGCAGCCATGCCCAGGGCGATGAGCAGTTCTTC | CASSHAQGDEQFF
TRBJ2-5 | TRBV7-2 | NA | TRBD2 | TGTGCCAGCAGACGACTAGCGGGGGGGACCCAGTACTTC | CASRRLAGGTQYF
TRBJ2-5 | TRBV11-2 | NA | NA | TGTGCCAGCAGCTTAAGCCCGACAGAGCAAGAGACCCAGTACTTC | CASSLSPTEQETQYF
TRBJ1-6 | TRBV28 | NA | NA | TGTGCCAGCCTGGGGGATTCACCCCTCCACTTT | CASLGDSPLHF
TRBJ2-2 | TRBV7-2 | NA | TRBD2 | TGTGCCAGCAGAGCGTCTAGCGGGCGGGACACCGGGGAGCTGTTTTTT | CASRASSGRDTGELFF
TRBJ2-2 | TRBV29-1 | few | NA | TGCAGCGTTGTGTCGGGGACCGGGGAGCTGTTTTTT | CSVVSGTGELFF
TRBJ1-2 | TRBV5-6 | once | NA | TGTGCCAGCAGCACCCGATGGGAGGGAGGAAGCTATGGCTACACCTTC | CASSTRWEGGSYGYTF
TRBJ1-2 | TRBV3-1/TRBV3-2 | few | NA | TGTGCCAGCAGCCAAAGGGATGGCTATGGCTACACCTTC | CASSQRDGYGYTF
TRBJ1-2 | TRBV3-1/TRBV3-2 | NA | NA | TGTGCCAGCAGCCCGACAGGTAATGACTATGGCTACACCTTC | CASSPTGNDYGYTF
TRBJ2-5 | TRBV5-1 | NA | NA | TGCGCCAGCAGCTTGGAAGGGGAACGGGAGACCCAGTACTTC | CASSLEGERETQYF
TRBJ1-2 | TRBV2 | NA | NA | TGTGCCAGCAGTTACGGGGCTAACTATGGCTACACCTTC | CASSYGANYGYTF
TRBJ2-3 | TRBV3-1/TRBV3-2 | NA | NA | TGTGCCAGCAGCCAAGGGTGGGGGACAGATACGCAGTATTTT | CASSQGWGTDTQYF
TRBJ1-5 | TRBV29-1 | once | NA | TGCAGCGTTGGTCCCCTCGGCCTCAGGGATCAGCCCCAGCATTTT | CSVGPLGLRDQPQHF
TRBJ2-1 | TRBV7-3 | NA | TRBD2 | TGTGCCAGCAGCAACACCGGACTAGCAGCGGATGAGCAGTTCTTC | CASSNTGLAADEQFF
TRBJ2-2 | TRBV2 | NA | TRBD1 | TGTGCCAGCAGGAGACAGGGGCCGAACACCGGGGAGCTGTTTTTT | CASRRQGPNTGELFF
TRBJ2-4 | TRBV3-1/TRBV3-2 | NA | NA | TGTGCCAGCAGCCATATGCTAGGAATGGCCAAAAACATTCAGTACTTC | CASSHMLGMAKNIQYF
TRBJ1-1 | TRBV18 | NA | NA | TGTGCCAGCTCACCACGGAGGGGTGATGAGCAGAACACTGAAGCTTTCTTT | CASSPRRGDEQNTEAFF